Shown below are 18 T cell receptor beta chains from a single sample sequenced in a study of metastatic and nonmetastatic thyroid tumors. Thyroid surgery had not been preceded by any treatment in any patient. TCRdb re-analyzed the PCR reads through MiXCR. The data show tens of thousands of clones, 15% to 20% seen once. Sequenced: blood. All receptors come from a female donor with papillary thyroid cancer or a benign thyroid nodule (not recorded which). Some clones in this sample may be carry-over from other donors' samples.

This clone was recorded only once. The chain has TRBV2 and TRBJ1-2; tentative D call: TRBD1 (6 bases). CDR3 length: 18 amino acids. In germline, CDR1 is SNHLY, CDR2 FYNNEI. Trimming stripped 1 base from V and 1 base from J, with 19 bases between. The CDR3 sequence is CASSEVLPGTMDNYGYTF. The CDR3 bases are TGTGCCAGCAGTGAAGTGCTACCCGGGACAATGGATAACTATGGCTACACCTTC.

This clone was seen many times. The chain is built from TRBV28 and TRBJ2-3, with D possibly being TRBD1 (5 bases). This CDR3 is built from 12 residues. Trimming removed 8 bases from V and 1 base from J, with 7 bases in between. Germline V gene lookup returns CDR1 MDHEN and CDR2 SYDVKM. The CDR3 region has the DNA TGTGCCAGCGACAGCCGCACAGATACGCAGTATTTT. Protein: CASDSRTDTQYF. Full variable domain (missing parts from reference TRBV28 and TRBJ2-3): DVKVTQSSRYLVKRTGEKVFLECVQDMDHENMFWYRQDPGLGLRLIYFSYDVKMKEKGDIPEGYSVSREKKERFSLILESASTNQTSMYLCASDSRTDTQYFGPGTRLTVL.

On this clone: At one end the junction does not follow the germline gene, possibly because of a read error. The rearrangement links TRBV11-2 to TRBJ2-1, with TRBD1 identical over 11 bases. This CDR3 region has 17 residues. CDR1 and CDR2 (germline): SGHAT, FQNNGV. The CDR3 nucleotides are TGTGCCAGCAGCCTAGATCCGGGACAGGGGGTAAACAATGAGCAGTTCTTC. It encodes CASSLDPGQGVNNEQFF.

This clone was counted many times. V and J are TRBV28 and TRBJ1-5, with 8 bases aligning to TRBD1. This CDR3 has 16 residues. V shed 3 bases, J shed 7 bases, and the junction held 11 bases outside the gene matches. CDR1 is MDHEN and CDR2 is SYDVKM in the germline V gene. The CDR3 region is CASSFGGQGAWQPQHF. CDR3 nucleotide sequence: TGTGCCAGCAGTTTCGGCGGACAGGGAGCATGGCAGCCCCAGCATTTT.

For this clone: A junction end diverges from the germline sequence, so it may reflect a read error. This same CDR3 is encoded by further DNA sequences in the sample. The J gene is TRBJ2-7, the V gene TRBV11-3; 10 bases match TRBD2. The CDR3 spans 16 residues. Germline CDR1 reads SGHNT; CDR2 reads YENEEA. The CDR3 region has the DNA TGTGCCAGCAGCCCGGCCAGCGGGAGGGGGACCTACGAACAGTACTTC. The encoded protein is CASSPASGRGTYEQYF.

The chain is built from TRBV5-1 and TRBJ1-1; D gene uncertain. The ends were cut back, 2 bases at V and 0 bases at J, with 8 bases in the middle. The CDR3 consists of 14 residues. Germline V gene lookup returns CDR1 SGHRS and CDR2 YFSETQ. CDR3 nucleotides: TGCGCCAGCAGCTTCGGAGGAATGAACACTGAAGCTTTCTTT. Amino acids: CASSFGGMNTEAFF. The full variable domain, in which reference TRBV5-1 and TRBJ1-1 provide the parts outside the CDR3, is KAGVTQTPRYLIKTRGQQVTLSCSPISGHRSVSWYQQTPGQGLQFLFEYFSETQRNKGNFPGRFSGRQFSNSRSEMNVSTLELGDSALYLCASSFGGMNTEAFFGQGTRLTVV.

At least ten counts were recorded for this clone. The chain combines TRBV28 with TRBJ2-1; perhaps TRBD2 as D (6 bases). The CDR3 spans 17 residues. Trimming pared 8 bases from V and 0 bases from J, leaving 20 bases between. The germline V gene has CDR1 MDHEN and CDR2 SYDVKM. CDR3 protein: CASRPTRRVGSYNEQFF. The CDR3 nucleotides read TGTGCCAGCCGTCCCACGAGGAGGGTCGGCTCCTACAATGAGCAGTTCTTC.

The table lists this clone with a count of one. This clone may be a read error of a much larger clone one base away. Here the CDR3 reads CANRNSGRGPFF. CDR3 bases: TGTGCCAACAGAAATAGCGGGAGGGGACCGTTCTTC. The J gene is TRBJ2-1, the V gene TRBV11-2; TRBD2 aligns across 11 bases. CDR3 size: 12 residues. Germline loops: CDR1 SGHAT, CDR2 FQNNGV. The J segment lost 15 bases and the V segment lost 10 bases, leaving 11 bases of the junction unmatched.

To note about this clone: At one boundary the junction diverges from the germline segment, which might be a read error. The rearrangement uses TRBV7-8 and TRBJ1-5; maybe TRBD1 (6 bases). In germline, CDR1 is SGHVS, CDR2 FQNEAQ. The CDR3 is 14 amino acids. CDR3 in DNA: TGTACCAGCAGTCGATTGGGGGGCTGTCAGCCCCAGCATTTT. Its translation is CTSSRLGGCQPQHF.

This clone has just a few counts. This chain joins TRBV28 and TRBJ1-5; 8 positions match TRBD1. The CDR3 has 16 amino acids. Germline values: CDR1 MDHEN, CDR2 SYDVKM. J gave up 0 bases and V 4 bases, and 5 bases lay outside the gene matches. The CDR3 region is CASSSSGGFSNQPQHF. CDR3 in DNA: TGTGCCAGCAGTTCCTCAGGGGGCTTTAGCAATCAGCCCCAGCATTTT.

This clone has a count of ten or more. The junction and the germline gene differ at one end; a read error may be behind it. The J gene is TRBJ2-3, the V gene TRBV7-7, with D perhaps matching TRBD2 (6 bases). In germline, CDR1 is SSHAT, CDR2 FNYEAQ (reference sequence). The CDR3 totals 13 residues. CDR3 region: CASSLAEADTQYF. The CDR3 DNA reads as TGTGCTAGCAGCTTAGCGGAAGCAGATACGCAGTATTTT.

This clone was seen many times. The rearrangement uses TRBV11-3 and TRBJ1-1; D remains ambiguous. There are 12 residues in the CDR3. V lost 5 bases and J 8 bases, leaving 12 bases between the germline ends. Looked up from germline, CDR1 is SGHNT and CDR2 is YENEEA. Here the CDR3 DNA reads TGTGCCAGCAGCCCAGACCGATCCGAAGCTTTCTTT. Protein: CASSPDRSEAFF.

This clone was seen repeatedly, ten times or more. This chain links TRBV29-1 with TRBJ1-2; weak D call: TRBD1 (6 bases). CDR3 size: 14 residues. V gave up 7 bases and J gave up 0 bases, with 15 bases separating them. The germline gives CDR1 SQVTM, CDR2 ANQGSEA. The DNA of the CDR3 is TGCAGCGCCGAGGGGGGGAGCGCTAACTATGGCTACACCTTC. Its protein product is CSAEGGSANYGYTF.

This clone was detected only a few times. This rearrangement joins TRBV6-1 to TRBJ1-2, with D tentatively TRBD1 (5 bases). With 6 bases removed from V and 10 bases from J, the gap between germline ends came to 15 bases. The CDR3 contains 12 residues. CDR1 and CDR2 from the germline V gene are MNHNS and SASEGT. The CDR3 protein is CASSQGPDFYTF. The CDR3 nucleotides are TGTGCCAGCAGCCAGGGTCCGGACTTCTACACCTTC.

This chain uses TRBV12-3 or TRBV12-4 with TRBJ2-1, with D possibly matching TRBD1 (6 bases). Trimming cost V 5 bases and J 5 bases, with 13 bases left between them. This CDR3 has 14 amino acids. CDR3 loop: CASSVDRANNEQFF. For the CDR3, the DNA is TGTGCCAGCAGTGTGGACAGAGCTAACAATGAGCAGTTCTTC.

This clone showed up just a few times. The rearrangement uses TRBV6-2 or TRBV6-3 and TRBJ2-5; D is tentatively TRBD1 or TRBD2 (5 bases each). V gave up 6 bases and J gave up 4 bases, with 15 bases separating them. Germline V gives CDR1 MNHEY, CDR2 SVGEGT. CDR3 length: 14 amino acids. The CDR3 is CASRRDPGPETQYF. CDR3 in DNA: TGTGCCAGCAGACGGGACCCCGGGCCAGAGACCCAGTACTTC.

The CDR3 coding sequence is TGTGCCAGCAGTCGGGGCACCTACGAGCAGTACTTC. It codes for CASSRGTYEQYF. This chain joins TRBV28 and TRBJ2-7; possibly TRBD1 or TRBD2 for D (5 bases each). Germline V CDR1 and CDR2: MDHEN, SYDVKM. V was clipped by 5 bases and J by 2 bases, with 7 bases between them. The CDR3 has 12 residues.

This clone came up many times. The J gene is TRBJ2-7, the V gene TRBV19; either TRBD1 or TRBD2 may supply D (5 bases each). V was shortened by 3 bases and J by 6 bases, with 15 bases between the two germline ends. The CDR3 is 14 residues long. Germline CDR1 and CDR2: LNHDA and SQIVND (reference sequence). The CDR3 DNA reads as TGTGCCAGTAGTATCGGGACCCTCAACGTCGAGCAGTACTTC. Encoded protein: CASSIGTLNVEQYF. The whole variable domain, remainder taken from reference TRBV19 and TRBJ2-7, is DGGITQSPKYLFRKEGQNVTLSCEQNLNHDAMYWYRQDPGQGLRLIYYSQIVNDFQKGDIAEGYSVSREKKESFPLTVTSAQKNPTAFYLCASSIGTLNVEQYFGPGTRLTVT.